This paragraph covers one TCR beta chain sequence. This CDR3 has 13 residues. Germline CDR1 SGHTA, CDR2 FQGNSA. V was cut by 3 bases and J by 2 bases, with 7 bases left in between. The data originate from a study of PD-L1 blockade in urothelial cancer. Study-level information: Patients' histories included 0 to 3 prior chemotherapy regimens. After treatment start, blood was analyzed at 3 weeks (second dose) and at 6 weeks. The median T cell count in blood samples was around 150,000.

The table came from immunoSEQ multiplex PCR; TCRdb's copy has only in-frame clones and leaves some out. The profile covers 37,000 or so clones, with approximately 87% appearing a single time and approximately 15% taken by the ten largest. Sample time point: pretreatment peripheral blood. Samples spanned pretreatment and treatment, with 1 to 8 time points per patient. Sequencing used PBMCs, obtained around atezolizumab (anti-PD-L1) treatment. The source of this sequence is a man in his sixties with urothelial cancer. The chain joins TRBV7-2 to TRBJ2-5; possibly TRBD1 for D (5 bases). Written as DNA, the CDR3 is TGTGCCAGCAGCTTTAACAGGCAAGAGACCCAGTACTTC. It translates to CASSFNRQETQYF.